This TCR beta chain was documented in a study of T cell responses to AZD1222 COVID-19 vaccine. Findings and limits, study-wide: Spike-specific TCR breadth and depth went up after people got two AZD1222 doses.

The assay was immunoSEQ multiplex PCR, and TCRdb's table has in-frame clones only and misses some. The sample contains roughly 87,000 clones, about 91% of which appear only once. This CDR3 comprises 13 residues. Germline assignment: CDR1 SQVTM and CDR2 ANQGSEA. The J segment lost 10 bases and the V segment lost 0 bases, leaving 5 bases of the junction unmatched. In its sample, this clone was seen once. What it recognizes is unknown. The receptor was isolated from an adult who received the AZD1222 COVID-19 vaccine. The chain joins TRBV29-1 to TRBJ1-2; the match to TRBD1 covers 10 bases. The sequences come from peripheral blood, collected 28 days after the second AZD1222 dose. CDR3 sequence: CSVEDLGQGLYTF. The CDR3 DNA follows: TGCAGCGTTGAAGATCTGGGACAGGGGCTCTACACCTTC.